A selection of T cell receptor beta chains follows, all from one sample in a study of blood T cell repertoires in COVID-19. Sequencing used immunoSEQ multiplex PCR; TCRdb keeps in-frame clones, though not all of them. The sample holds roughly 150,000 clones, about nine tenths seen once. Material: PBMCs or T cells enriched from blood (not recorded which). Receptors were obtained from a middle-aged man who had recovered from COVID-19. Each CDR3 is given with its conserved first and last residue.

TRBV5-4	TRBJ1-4	CASSLRQGTNEKLFF
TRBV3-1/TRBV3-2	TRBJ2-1	CASSPILAGGTYNEQFF
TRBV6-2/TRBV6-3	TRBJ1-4	CASSRESGHEKLFF
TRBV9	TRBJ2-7	CASSQGGRNNEQYF
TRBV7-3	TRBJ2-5	CASSIGPSGTGKTQYF
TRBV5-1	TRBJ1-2	CASSLKEGIDGYTF
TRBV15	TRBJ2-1	CATSRARAGGLHEQFF
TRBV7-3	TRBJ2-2	CASSHPAAQGPGELFF
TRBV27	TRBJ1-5	CASSDRGYQPQHF
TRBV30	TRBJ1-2	CAWSLTYYGYTF
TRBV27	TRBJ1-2	CASSFTGGSGYTF
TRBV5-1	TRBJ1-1	CASTSEPGLGQAFF
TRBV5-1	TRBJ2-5	CASSLTLQETQYF
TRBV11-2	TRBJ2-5	CASSFTRGGAGKTQYF
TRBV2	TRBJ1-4	CASSESSEKLFF
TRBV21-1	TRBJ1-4	CASSDRAATNEKLFF
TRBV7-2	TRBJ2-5	CASSPFGGRETQYF
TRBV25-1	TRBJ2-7	CASSEWDRVSEQYF
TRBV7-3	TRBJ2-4	CASSPGHQNIQYF
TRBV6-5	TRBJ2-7	CASAPRSFYEQYF
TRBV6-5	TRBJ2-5	CASSRGQNQETQYF
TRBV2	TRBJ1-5	CASNRGTGGDQPQHF
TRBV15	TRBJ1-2	CATSTSKDGGYGYTF
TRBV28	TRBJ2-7	CASTRDRGPYEQYF
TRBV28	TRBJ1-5	CASRSSLGPPQHF
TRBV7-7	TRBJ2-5	CASSLGRGPQETQYF
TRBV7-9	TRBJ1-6	CASSLTGATNSPLHF
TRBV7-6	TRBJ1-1	CASSLMDQVGAPPHAEAFF
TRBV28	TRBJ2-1	CASSPPGGGNFHEQFF
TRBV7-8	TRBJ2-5	CAPSEGLGRAGKETQYF
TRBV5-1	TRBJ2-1	CASSFTETGAVGQFF
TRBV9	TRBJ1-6	CASSVGGRQGKNSPLHF
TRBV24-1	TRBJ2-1	CATSDQWAQPYNEQFF
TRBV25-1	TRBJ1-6	CASRGARVYNSPLHF
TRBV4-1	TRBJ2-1	CASSPLAGDKRFEQFF
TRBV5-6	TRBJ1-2	CASSLDRANGYTF
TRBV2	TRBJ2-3	CASGPTGGSTDTQYF
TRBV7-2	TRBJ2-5	CASSLSGRAETQYF
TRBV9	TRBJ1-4	CASSAFPQATNEKLFF
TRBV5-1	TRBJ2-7	CASSLLGQAFDEQYF
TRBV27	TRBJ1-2	CASSSLGQANGYTF
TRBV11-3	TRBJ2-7	CASSFGQPYEQYF
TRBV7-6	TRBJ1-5	CASSFGGFDQPQHF
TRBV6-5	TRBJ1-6	CASSYSDRVNSPLHF
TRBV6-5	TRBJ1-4	CASMGRHGEKLFF